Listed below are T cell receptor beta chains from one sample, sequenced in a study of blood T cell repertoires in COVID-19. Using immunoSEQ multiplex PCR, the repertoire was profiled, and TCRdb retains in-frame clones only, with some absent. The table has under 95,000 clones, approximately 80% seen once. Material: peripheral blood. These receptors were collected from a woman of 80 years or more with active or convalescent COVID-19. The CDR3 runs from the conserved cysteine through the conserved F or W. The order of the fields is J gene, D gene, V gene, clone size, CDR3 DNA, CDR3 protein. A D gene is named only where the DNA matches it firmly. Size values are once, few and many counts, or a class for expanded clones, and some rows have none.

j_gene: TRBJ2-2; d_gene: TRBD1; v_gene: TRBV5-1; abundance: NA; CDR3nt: TGCGCCAGCAGCCCGGACAGGGGGCTTCGACCCGGGGAGCTGTTTTTT; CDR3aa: CASSPDRGLRPGELFF
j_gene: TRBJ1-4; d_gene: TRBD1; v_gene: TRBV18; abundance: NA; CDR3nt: TGTGCCAGCTCAACAATGACAGGGCACGAAAAACTGTTTTTT; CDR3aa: CASSTMTGHEKLFF
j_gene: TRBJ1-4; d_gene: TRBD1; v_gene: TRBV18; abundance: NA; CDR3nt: TGTGCCAGCTCACCACAGGGGGCGACCCTTAATGAAAAACTGTTTTTT; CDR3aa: CASSPQGATLNEKLFF
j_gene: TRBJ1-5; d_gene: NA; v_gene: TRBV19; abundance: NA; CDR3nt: TGTGCCAGTAGTATAGGAGCAGTACGGGGAACTCAGCCCCAGCATTTT; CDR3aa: CASSIGAVRGTQPQHF
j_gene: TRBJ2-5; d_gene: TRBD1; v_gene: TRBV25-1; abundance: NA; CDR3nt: TGTGCCAGCAGTGACCCGGGACAGACACAAGAGACCCAGTACTTC; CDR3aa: CASSDPGQTQETQYF
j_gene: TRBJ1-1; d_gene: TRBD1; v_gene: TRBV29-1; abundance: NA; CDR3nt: TGCAGCGTTTGGACAGGGAACACTGAAGCTTTCTTT; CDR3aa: CSVWTGNTEAFF
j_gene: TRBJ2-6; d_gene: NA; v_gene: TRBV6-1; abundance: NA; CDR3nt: TGTGCCAGCAGTGTTTTAGGAGGAAACTCTGGGGCCAACGTCCTGACTTTC; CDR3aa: CASSVLGGNSGANVLTF
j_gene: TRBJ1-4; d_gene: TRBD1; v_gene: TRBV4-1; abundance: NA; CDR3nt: TGCGCCAGCAGCCAGACCGGGACAGGGTCTTTTGAAAAACTGTTTTTT; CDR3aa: CASSQTGTGSFEKLFF
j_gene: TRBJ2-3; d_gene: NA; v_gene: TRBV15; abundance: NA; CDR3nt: TGTGCCACCAGCAGAGAGTATAGCACAGATACGCAGTATTTT; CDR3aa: CATSREYSTDTQYF
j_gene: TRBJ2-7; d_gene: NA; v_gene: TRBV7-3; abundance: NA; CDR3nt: TGTGCCAGCAGCCTTTCGGGAGACCACGAGCAGTACTTC; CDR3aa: CASSLSGDHEQYF
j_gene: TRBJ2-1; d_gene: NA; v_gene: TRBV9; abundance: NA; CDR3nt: TGTGCCAGCAGCGTATTGAGCGAGAATGAGCAGTTCTTC; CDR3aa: CASSVLSENEQFF
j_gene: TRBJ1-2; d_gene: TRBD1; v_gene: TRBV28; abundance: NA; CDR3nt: TGTGCCAGCAGTGATGGGACAGGAAACTATGGCTACACCTTC; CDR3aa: CASSDGTGNYGYTF
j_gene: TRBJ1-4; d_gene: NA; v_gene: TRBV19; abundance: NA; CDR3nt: TGTGCCAGTAGACGCAGGATACTTGCAACTAATGAAAAACTGTTTTTT; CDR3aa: CASRRRILATNEKLFF
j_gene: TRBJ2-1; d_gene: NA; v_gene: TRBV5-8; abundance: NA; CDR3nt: TGTGCCAGCAGCTTTCGGGGGTTTCCCTACAATGAGCAGTTCTTC; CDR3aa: CASSFRGFPYNEQFF
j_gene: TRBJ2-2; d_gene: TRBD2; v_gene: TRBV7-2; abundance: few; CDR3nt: TGTGCCAGCAGCCCCATACTAGCGGGGCCAGACACCGGGGAGCTGTTTTTT; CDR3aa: CASSPILAGPDTGELFF
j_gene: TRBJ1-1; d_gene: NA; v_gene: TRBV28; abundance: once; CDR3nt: TGTGCCAGCAGTCCGTACAGGGACACTGAAGCTTTCTTT; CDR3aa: CASSPYRDTEAFF
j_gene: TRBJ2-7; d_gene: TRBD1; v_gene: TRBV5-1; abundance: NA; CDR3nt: TGCGCCAGCAGCTTGATGACAGGGACGAGGAACGAGCAGTACTTC; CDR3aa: CASSLMTGTRNEQYF
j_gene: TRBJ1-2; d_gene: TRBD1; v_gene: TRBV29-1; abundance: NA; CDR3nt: TGCAGCGTTGCGGGACAGGGTAACTATGGCTACACCTTC; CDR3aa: CSVAGQGNYGYTF
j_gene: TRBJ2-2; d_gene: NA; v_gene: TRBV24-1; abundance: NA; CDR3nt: TGTGCCACCAGTGTCCGCACCGGGGAGCTGTTTTTT; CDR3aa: CATSVRTGELFF
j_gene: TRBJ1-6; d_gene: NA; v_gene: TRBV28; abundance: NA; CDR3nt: TGTGCCAGCAACCCCCCGGATTCACCCCTCCACTTT; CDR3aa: CASNPPDSPLHF
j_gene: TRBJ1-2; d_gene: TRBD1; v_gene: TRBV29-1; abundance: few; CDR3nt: TGCAGCGTTGAAAGGCGGAGACAGGGGGTTTACTATGGCTACACCTTC; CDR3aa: CSVERRRQGVYYGYTF
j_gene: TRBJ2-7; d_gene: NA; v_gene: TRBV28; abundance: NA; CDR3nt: TGTGCCAGCAGGAGACAGAGCTCCTACGAGCAGTACTTC; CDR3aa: CASRRQSSYEQYF
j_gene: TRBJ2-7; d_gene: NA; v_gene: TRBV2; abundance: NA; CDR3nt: TGTGCCAGCAGTGAACTTTCCTCAGCCTACGAGCAGTACTTC; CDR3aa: CASSELSSAYEQYF
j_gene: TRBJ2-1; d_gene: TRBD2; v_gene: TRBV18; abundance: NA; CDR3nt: TGTGCCAGCTCACCAGGCAATAGCGGGGGGGCCGTAGAGTTCTTC; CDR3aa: CASSPGNSGGAVEFF
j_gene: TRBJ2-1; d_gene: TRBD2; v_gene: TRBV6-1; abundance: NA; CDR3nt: TGTGCCAGCAGTGAAACTAGCGGGGCCTACAATGAGCAGTTCTTC; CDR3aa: CASSETSGAYNEQFF
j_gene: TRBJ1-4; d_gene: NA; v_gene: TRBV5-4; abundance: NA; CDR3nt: TGTGCCAGCAGCTTTGGGGGGGTTCGGGAAAAACTGTTTTTT; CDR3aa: CASSFGGVREKLFF
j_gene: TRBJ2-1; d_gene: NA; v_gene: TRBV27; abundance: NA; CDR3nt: TGTGCCTGCGGAGCGGTTCTCTACAATGAGCAGTTCTTC; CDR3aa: CACGAVLYNEQFF
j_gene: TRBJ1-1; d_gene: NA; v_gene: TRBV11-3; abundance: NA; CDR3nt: TGTGCCAGCAGCCCAGGTTCCGCGTCTGAAGCTTTCTTT; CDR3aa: CASSPGSASEAFF
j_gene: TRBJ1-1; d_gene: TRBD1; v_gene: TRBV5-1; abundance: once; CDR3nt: TGCGCCAGCAGCCGAACCACCACAGGGGCGACTGAAGCTTTCTTT; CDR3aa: CASSRTTTGATEAFF
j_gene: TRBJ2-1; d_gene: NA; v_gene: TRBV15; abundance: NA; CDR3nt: TGTGCCACCAGCAGACAGGGGAGCTCCTACAATGAGCAGTTCTTC; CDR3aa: CATSRQGSSYNEQFF
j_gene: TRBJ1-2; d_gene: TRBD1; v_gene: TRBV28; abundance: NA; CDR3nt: TGTGCCAGCAGTTTAGGACAGGGCACCACTAACTATGGCTACACCTTC; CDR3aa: CASSLGQGTTNYGYTF
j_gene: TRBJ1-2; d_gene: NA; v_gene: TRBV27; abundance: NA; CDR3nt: TGTGCCAGCACCCGATTTGCAGGGACTCAAGTTGGCTACACCTTC; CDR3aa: CASTRFAGTQVGYTF
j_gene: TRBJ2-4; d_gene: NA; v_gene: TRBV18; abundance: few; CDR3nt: TGTGCCAGCTCACCACAGGTGACAGCAACCAAAAACATTCAGTACTTC; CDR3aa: CASSPQVTATKNIQYF
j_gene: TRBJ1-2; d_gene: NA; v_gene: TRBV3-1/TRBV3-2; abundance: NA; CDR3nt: TGTGCCAGCAGCCACGGGACTTTTGGCTACACCTTC; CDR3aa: CASSHGTFGYTF
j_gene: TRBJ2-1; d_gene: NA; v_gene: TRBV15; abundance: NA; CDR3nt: TGTGCCACCAGCATCTGGCAGGGTGAGCAGTTCTTC; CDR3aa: CATSIWQGEQFF
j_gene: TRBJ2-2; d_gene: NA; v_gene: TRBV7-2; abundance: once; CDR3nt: TGTGCCAGCACCAAACCCCCGGGGGAAAACACCGGGGAGCTGTTTTTT; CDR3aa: CASTKPPGENTGELFF
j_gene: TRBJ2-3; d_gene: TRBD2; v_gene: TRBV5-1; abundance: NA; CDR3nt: TGCGCCAGCAGCTTAGGTCGAGCGGGGGGTTTTAGCACAGATACGCAGTATTTT; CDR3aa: CASSLGRAGGFSTDTQYF
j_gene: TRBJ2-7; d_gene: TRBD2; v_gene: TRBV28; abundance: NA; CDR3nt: TGTGCCAGCAGTTTCCCCACTAGCGGGAGGTACCACGAGCAGTACTTC; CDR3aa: CASSFPTSGRYHEQYF
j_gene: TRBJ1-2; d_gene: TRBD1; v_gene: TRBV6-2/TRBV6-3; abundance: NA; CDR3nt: TGTGCCAGCAGTCCGGGGACAGGGGGCTATGGTGGCTACACCTTC; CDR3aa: CASSPGTGGYGGYTF
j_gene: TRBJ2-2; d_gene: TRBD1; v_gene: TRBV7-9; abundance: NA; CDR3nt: TGTGCCGGCGGGACAGGGAACACCGGGGAGCTGTTTTTT; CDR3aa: CAGGTGNTGELFF
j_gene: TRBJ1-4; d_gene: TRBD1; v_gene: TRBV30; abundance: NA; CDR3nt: TGTGCCTGGGGAGGGACAGGGAATGAAAAACTGTTTTTT; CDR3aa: CAWGGTGNEKLFF
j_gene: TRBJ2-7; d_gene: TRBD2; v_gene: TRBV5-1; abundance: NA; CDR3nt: TGCGCCAGCAGCTTAGCGGGAGACGCGGACGAGCAGTACTTC; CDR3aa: CASSLAGDADEQYF
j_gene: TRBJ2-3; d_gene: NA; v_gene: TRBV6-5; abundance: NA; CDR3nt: TGTGCCAGCAGTTCCCGCGGAGGGCCAGGCACAGATACGCAGTATTTT; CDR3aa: CASSSRGGPGTDTQYF
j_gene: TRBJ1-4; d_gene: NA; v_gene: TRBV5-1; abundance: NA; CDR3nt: TGCGCCAGCAGGGGCGGGAGTCAAGGCACTAATGAAAAACTGTTTTTT; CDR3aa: CASRGGSQGTNEKLFF
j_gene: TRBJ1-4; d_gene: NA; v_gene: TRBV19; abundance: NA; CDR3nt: TGTGCCAGTAGTGACAGGCCTAGGGGTGAAAAACTGTTTTTT; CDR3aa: CASSDRPRGEKLFF
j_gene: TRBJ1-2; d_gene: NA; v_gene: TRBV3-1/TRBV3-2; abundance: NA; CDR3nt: TGTGCCAGCAGCCACATGAAGGGGGATGGCTACACCTTC; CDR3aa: CASSHMKGDGYTF